This T cell receptor beta chain was profiled in a study of blood T cell repertoires in COVID-19. Study details: Acute and convalescent COVID-19 samples came from the United States, Italy and Spain. The cDNA or gDNA used as material had been derived from T cells, B-cell-depleted T cells, or PBMCs.

Methods used by the authors: Amplification of reference gene primers provided the estimated nucleated cell counts. Data came from immunoSEQ multiplex PCR; TCRdb stores just in-frame clones and leaves some out. For V, J and clone size, that table is used; D and trimming come from the DNA. Seen here are approximately 71,000 clones, 90% observed once, and the top ten hold about 5.1%. This clone has only a few counts. The germline V gene encodes CDR1 LGHNA and CDR2 YNFKEQ. This CDR3 has 16 residues. Trimming stripped 0 bases from V and 0 bases from J, with 12 bases between. The genes are TRBV4-2 and TRBJ2-7; D unclear. The TCR comes from a woman aged 18-29 years with acute or convalescent COVID-19. The sample comprised peripheral blood. The CDR3 reads CASSQEEAGFSYEQYF. In DNA form, the CDR3 reads TGTGCCAGCAGCCAAGAGGAAGCAGGTTTCTCCTACGAGCAGTACTTC.